This TCR beta chain stems from a study of OX40 agonist ivuxolimab in advanced cancers. Background on the whole study: The costimulatory receptor OX40 (CD134) was targeted by ivuxolimab, a fully human IgG2 agonistic monoclonal antibody. Intravenous ivuxolimab was administered to patients every 2 weeks at six dose levels: 0.01, 0.1, 0.3, 1.5, 3 and 10 mg/kg. Of the 50 to 55 dose-escalation patients, hepatocellular carcinoma was present in roughly 19, melanoma in around 15, renal cell carcinoma in 9 and head and neck cancer in 9. The dose-escalation cohort was 82.7% male with a mean age of about 65 years, ranging from roughly 20 to 80. Prior anti-PD-1, anti-PD-L1 or anti-CTLA-4 therapy was permitted, and approximately 40% of dose-escalation patients had received checkpoint inhibitors. Partial responses occurred in three dose-escalation patients: two with cutaneous melanoma and one with hepatocellular carcinoma. The point of sequencing TCRbeta in the periphery was to test whether ivuxolimab changed TCR sequence diversity and drove clonal T-cell expansion. The paper reports the monotherapy dose-escalation portion (N of about 54 patients) of the phase I ivuxolimab trial. The paper as a whole reports these results and caveats: In the 0.1-3.0 mg/kg groups, partial responders had among the lowest normalized peripheral clonal expansion, particularly in CD8+ T cells. After ivuxolimab, more expanded clones were found on average in CD8+ T cells than in CD4+ T cells. The antigen specificity of the clonally expanded peripheral T cells was not determined. At doses from 0.1 to 3.0 mg/kg, clonal expansion was seen in both CD4+ and CD8+ blood T cells between baseline and week 6. Low levels of normalized T-cell clonal expansion were also seen in some patients who did not respond.

Patients with a history of autoimmune disease or receiving systemic immunosuppression were excluded from the trial. In every dose cohort, peripheral blood was drawn for TCR sequencing at baseline, cycle 4 day 1, and cycle 7 day 1. The samples were taken from a phase I, first-in-human, multicenter, open-label dose-escalation trial of ivuxolimab. Adults with locally advanced or metastatic head and neck squamous cell, hepatocellular, melanoma or renal cell carcinoma were enrolled in the trial. CD4+ and CD8+ T cells were sorted separately from peripheral blood before TCR sequencing. Details on this clone: Its antigen is still unknown. No much larger clone is present one base from it, and per-base qualities are unavailable.

To sequence the TCRbeta CDR3 region, genomic DNA was isolated from the sorted cells. The immunoSEQ Assay was used for sequencing of TCRbeta CDR3 regions. TCRdb holds this immuneACCESS table with in-frame rearrangements only. Some clones are missing; in checked studies, unresolved V genes explain under half, and the rest has no known cause. The sample includes approximately 65,000 clones, with around 88% observed a single time. The ten largest make up over 0.6% of the sample. Its CDR3 holds 15 amino acids, cysteine through phenylalanine. Only CDR3 DNA is held: 45 bases, read in frame from base 1. The CDR1 and CDR2 encoded by the germline V gene are SGHTS and YDEGEE. V was cut back by 4 bases and J by 3 bases, leaving a gap of 14 bases between them.

The material was CD4+ or CD8+ T cells sorted from blood, obtained in a trial of the OX40 agonist ivuxolimab. The clonotype comes from an adult with an advanced solid tumor such as melanoma, head and neck, liver or kidney cancer. This receptor chain uses TRBV5-8 and TRBJ1-5; tentative D gene TRBD1, with 5 bases matching. The nucleotide sequence is TGTGCCAGCAGCGTGGGGGAGCGAATCAATCAGCCCCAGCATTTT. This yields the protein CASSVGERINQPQHF.